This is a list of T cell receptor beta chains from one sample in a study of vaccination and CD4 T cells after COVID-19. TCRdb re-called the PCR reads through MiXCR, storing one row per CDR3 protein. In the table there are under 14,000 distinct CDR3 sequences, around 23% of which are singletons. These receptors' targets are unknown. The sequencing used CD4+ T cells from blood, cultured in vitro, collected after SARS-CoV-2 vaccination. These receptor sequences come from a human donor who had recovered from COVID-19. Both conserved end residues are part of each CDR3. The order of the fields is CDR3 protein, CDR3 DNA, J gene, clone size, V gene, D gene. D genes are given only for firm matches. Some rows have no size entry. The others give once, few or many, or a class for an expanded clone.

CDR3: CASSLGQGAVETQYF; DNA: TGTGCCAGCAGCCTCGGACAGGGGGCCGTAGAGACCCAGTACTTC; J: TRBJ2-5; size: medium-sized; V: TRBV7-9; D: TRBD1
CDR3: CSVEGSGRASTEAFF; DNA: TGCAGCGTTGAGGGGTCGGGCAGGGCGAGCACTGAAGCTTTCTTT; J: TRBJ1-1; size: few; V: TRBV29-1; D: NA
CDR3: CARSFSDYGYTF; DNA: TGTGCCAGAAGCTTTTCAGACTATGGCTACACCTTC; J: TRBJ1-2; size: NA; V: TRBV7-9; D: NA
CDR3: CSARGWRDLSDEQFF; DNA: TGCAGTGCTAGAGGATGGCGGGATCTTTCGGATGAGCAGTTCTTC; J: TRBJ2-1; size: NA; V: TRBV20-1; D: NA
CDR3: CASRSQGRSYEQYF; DNA: TGTGCCAGCAGGTCACAGGGTCGATCGTACGAGCAGTACTTC; J: TRBJ2-7; size: few; V: TRBV28; D: NA
CDR3: CASSLGLAGQGTQYF; DNA: TGTGCCAGCAGTTTAGGACTAGCGGGACAAGGGACCCAGTACTTC; J: TRBJ2-5; size: NA; V: TRBV27; D: TRBD2
CDR3: CASNTLGAGTGAYNEQFF; DNA: TGTGCCAGCAACACGCTAGGGGCTGGGACAGGGGCCTACAATGAGCAGTTCTTC; J: TRBJ2-1; size: NA; V: TRBV7-9; D: TRBD1
CDR3: CASSLSGEQYF; DNA: TGTGCCAGCAGCTTATCGGGCGAGCAGTACTTC; J: TRBJ2-7; size: NA; V: TRBV5-6; D: NA
CDR3: CASTLSRRTDTQYF; DNA: TGTGCCAGTACCCTTAGCAGGAGAACAGATACGCAGTATTTT; J: TRBJ2-3; size: once; V: TRBV19; D: NA
CDR3: CSARVSTGGAGNEQFF; DNA: TGCAGTGCTCGCGTAAGTACAGGGGGCGCGGGCAATGAGCAGTTCTTC; J: TRBJ2-1; size: NA; V: TRBV20-1; D: TRBD1
CDR3: CATDVNTEAFF; DNA: TGTGCCACCGACGTGAACACTGAAGCTTTCTTT; J: TRBJ1-1; size: NA; V: TRBV7-9; D: NA
CDR3: CASSTRTGDNEQFF; DNA: TGTGCCAGCAGTACCCGGACAGGGGACAATGAGCAGTTCTTC; J: TRBJ2-1; size: NA; V: TRBV6-1; D: TRBD1
CDR3: CASSYSRQGKGETQYF; DNA: TGTGCCAGCAGTTATTCCCGACAGGGGAAGGGGGAGACCCAGTACTTC; J: TRBJ2-5; size: medium-sized; V: TRBV6-5; D: TRBD1
CDR3: CSARDSVGRTDNQPQHF; DNA: TGCAGTGCTAGAGATTCGGTAGGTAGGACAGACAATCAGCCCCAGCATTTT; J: TRBJ1-5; size: NA; V: TRBV20-1; D: NA
CDR3: CSANSDRGNEQYF; DNA: TGCAGTGCTAACTCCGACAGGGGCAACGAGCAGTACTTC; J: TRBJ2-7; size: medium-sized; V: TRBV20-1; D: TRBD1
CDR3: CASSRRVGTGTEAFF; DNA: TGTGCCAGCAGCCGAAGGGTCGGGACAGGCACTGAAGCTTTCTTT; J: TRBJ1-1; size: NA; V: TRBV28; D: TRBD1
CDR3: CASRTGAQGETQYF; DNA: TGTGCCAGTAGGACAGGGGCTCAGGGGGAGACCCAGTACTTC; J: TRBJ2-5; size: NA; V: TRBV28; D: TRBD1
CDR3: CSARDSGGAYNEQFF; DNA: TGCAGTGCTAGAGATAGCGGGGGGGCCTACAATGAGCAGTTCTTC; J: TRBJ2-1; size: NA; V: TRBV20-1; D: TRBD2